The 9 T cell receptor beta chains below were found in one sample sequenced in a study of response to subunit inactivated influenza vaccine. TCRdb reprocessed the RT-PCR reads via MiXCR and lists one record per CDR3 protein. The table has a few hundred thousand distinct CDR3 sequences, less than 15% seen once. The material was PBMCs from blood, obtained roughly 12 days after vaccination. All receptors derive from a man aged 50-60 years who received an inactivated influenza vaccine.

This clonotype was counted only a few times. The V and J genes are TRBV2 and TRBJ2-3, with no clear D. Germline V lookup: CDR1 SNHLY, CDR2 FYNNEI. The CDR3 spans 13 residues. V lost 6 bases, J lost 2 bases, and 9 bases lay in between. The DNA for the CDR3 is TGTGCCAGCAGACCACAGCACACAGATACGCAGTATTTT. It encodes CASRPQHTDTQYF.

Only a few counts were recorded for this clonotype. This sequence joins TRBV7-2 and TRBJ2-1; the match to TRBD2 covers 8 bases. The V gene's germline CDR1 is SGHTA and CDR2 FQGNSA. This CDR3 has 16 amino acids. The J segment lost 2 bases and the V segment lost 3 bases, leaving 6 bases of the junction unmatched. CDR3: CASSFQSGLAYNEQFF. CDR3 nucleotide sequence: TGTGCCAGCAGCTTCCAGTCGGGACTAGCCTACAATGAGCAGTTCTTC.

This clonotype showed up many times. The V and J genes are TRBV7-2 and TRBJ2-1; D ambiguous. This CDR3 contains 14 residues. Trimming removed 5 bases at V and 10 bases at J, with 18 bases between. From germline, CDR1 is SGHTA and CDR2 FQGNSA. The CDR3 is CASSIAPSVQEQFF. CDR3 sequence (DNA): TGTGCCAGCAGCATCGCGCCTAGTGTACAGGAGCAGTTCTTC.

This clonotype was picked up a small number of times. The CDR3 loop reads CSATRQGAAGELFF. The CDR3 region has the DNA TGCAGTGCTACCCGACAGGGGGCCGCCGGGGAGCTGTTTTTT. The rearrangement uses TRBV20-1 and TRBJ2-2, with 10 bases that match TRBD1. Per the germline V gene, CDR1 is DFQATT and CDR2 is SNEGSKA (reference sequence). Germline trimming cut 4 bases from V and 6 bases from J; bases unmatched to any gene: 5. CDR3 size: 14 residues.

This clonotype was observed a handful of times. The rearrangement uses TRBV7-2 and TRBJ2-7; D gene ambiguous. There are 15 residues in the CDR3. Germline CDR1 SGHTA, CDR2 FQGNSA. V lost 0 bases and J 3 bases, leaving 12 bases between the germline ends. The CDR3 region has the DNA TGTGCCAGCAGCTTAGCGTGGTCAGCAAACTACGAGCAGTACTTC. It encodes CASSLAWSANYEQYF.

There are a few counts of this clonotype. This chain uses TRBV5-1 with TRBJ1-3; D is perhaps TRBD1 (6 bases). Looked up from germline, CDR1 is SGHRS and CDR2 is YFSETQ. This CDR3 is 14 amino acids long. Trimming stripped 4 bases from V and 4 bases from J, with 12 bases between. The CDR3 loop reads CASSPDRTGNTIYF. DNA of the CDR3: TGCGCCAGCAGCCCGGACAGAACCGGAAACACCATATATTTT.

This chain joins TRBV7-8 and TRBJ1-3; D uncertain. Per the germline V gene, CDR1 is SGHVS and CDR2 is FQNEAQ. The CDR3 has 15 amino acids. The V end lost 1 base, the J end lost 0 bases, and 7 bases lay between the germline ends. CDR3 sequence: CASSLEISSGNTIYF. The CDR3 DNA follows: TGTGCCAGCAGCTTAGAAATAAGCTCTGGAAACACCATATATTTT.

The V call is TRBV5-1, the J call TRBJ1-2, with unresolved D. This CDR3 contains 14 residues. Trimming removed 3 bases from V and 8 bases from J, with 17 bases in between. The germline CDR1 and CDR2 sequences are SGHRS and YFSETQ. CDR3 in DNA: TGCGCCAGCAGCTCGACCGGGTTACAGAGAGGCTACACCTTC. Protein: CASSSTGLQRGYTF.

V usage is TRBV20-1 and J usage is TRBJ2-7; D is possibly TRBD1 or TRBD2 (5 bases each). The V gene lost 6 bases and the J gene lost 5 bases, with 14 bases spanning the gap. The CDR3 runs to 12 residues. Germline loops: CDR1 DFQATT, CDR2 SNEGSKA (reference sequence). CDR3 sequence reads: CSAAERGDEQYF. The DNA of the CDR3 is TGCAGTGCGGCGGAGCGAGGGGACGAGCAGTACTTC.